This T cell receptor (beta chain) came from a study of blood T cell repertoires in COVID-19. Overall study context: Acute and convalescent COVID-19 samples came from the United States, Italy and Spain. Nucleic acid was either cDNA or gDNA, and it came from T cells, B-cell-depleted T cells, or PBMCs.

Germline lookup yields CDR1 LNHDA and CDR2 SQIVND (reference sequence). The CDR3 totals 14 residues. Germline trimming cut 5 bases from V and 11 bases from J; bases unmatched to any gene: 8. In the original processing: Estimated nucleated cell counts came from reference gene primer amplification. The protocol was immunoSEQ multiplex PCR, while the TCRdb copy is restricted to in-frame clones and leaves out a portion. D and trimming come from the DNA, and the V and J calls and clone size come from that table. The sample consists of about 210,000 clones, 92% of them appearing once. The chain couples TRBV19 to TRBJ1-6, with 8 bases aligning to TRBD1. The clonotype comes from a man aged 25 to 40 with acute or convalescent COVID-19. Sequencing was done on a sample of peripheral blood. The CDR3 reads CASSPGTGFTPLHF. The CDR3 nucleotides are TGTGCCAGTAGTCCCGGGACAGGATTCACACCCCTCCACTTT.